This T cell receptor beta chain was obtained from a study of cytotoxic CD8 clonotypes in ibrutinib-treated CLL. Study-wide results and limits: Rising at ibrutinib response, clonality subsequently fell back toward baseline at progression. Timing of sampling differed between sustained-remission and progressing patients.

Unmatched junction bases numbered 13, after V lost 3 bases and J lost 0 bases. Germline values: CDR1 SGHNT, CDR2 YYREEE (reference sequence). CDR3 length equals 19 residues. Data came from immunoSEQ multiplex PCR; TCRdb stores just in-frame clones and leaves some out. The profile covers 250,000 to 350,000 clones, with roughly three quarters appearing a single time and around 6% taken by the ten largest. Concerning this clone: Antigen unknown.

This receptor was obtained from a human donor with chronic lymphocytic leukemia. The source material was PBMCs, sampled at disease progression, from a patient treated with ibrutinib. The genes are TRBV5-4 and TRBJ2-4; 9 nucleotides match TRBD2. The CDR3 is CASSSATKAGGLAKNIQYF. Written as DNA, the CDR3 is TGTGCCAGCAGCTCGGCAACGAAAGCGGGGGGTCTAGCCAAAAACATTCAGTACTTC. The variable domain in full, completed from reference TRBV5-4 and TRBJ2-4, reads ETGVTQSPTHLIKTRGQQVTLRCSSQSGHNTVSWYQQALGQGPQFIFQYYREEENGRGNFPPRFSGLQFPNYSSELNVNALELDDSALYLCASSSATKAGGLAKNIQYFGAGTRLSVL.